The next 17 T cell receptor beta chains were all read from a single sample in a study of T cell repertoires in cytomegalovirus infection. A single record per CDR3 protein comes from TCRdb applying MiXCR to the reads. In the table there are about 360,000 distinct CDR3 sequences, approximately 18% of which are singletons. Input material: PBMCs. Every receptor here comes from a human donor in good health (CMV status not recorded). Some clones in this sample may be carry-over from other donors' samples.

The rearrangement links TRBV6-2 or TRBV6-3 to TRBJ2-3; either TRBD1 or TRBD2 may supply D (5 bases each). Germline CDR1 reads MNHEY; CDR2 reads SVGEGT. The ends were cut back, 6 bases at V and 2 bases at J, with 30 bases in the middle. The CDR3 runs to 20 residues. CDR3 region: CASSPVPGQDLFRPTDTQYF. The CDR3 DNA reads TGTGCCAGCAGCCCAGTTCCGGGGCAGGATCTCTTCCGCCCCACAGATACGCAGTATTTT.

This rearrangement joins TRBV3-1 to TRBJ1-1; D is uncertain. The CDR3 contains 13 residues. The germline V gene encodes CDR1 LGHDT and CDR2 YNNKEL (reference sequence). V lost 6 bases to trimming and J lost 1 base, with 9 bases between them. The CDR3 reads CASSATRNTEAFF. The DNA of the CDR3 is TGTGCCAGCAGTGCGACTCGGAACACTGAAGCTTTCTTT.

This clonotype was seen many times. V is TRBV7-2 and J is TRBJ2-7, with D possibly being TRBD1 or TRBD2 (6 bases each). V lost 4 bases, J lost 9 bases, and 13 bases lay in between. The germline V gene encodes CDR1 SGHTA and CDR2 FQGNSA. The CDR3 contains 12 residues. CDR3 nucleotides: TGTGCCAGCAGCTATTCGGGGGCAGGGCAGTACTTC. Translated, it gives CASSYSGAGQYF.

This clonotype was recorded at least ten times. The CDR3 region is CASSLGYAGYNEQFF. CDR3 nucleotide sequence: TGTGCCAGCAGCTTAGGGTACGCGGGCTACAATGAGCAGTTCTTC. This chain uses TRBV28 with TRBJ2-1, with D maybe TRBD2 (5 bases). There are 15 residues in the CDR3. Germline V gene lookup returns CDR1 MDHEN and CDR2 SYDVKM. Trimming left V 6 bases short and J 3 bases short, with 15 bases between.

The chain employs TRBV30 and TRBJ1-2, with D maybe TRBD1 (5 bases). V lost 0 bases and J 5 bases, leaving 7 bases between the germline ends. The V gene's germline CDR1 is GTSNPN and CDR2 SVGIG (reference sequence). CDR3 length: 12 residues. The CDR3: CAWSVGQYGYTF. The CDR3 DNA is TGTGCCTGGAGTGTAGGACAATATGGCTACACCTTC.

This clonotype has a count of ten or more. J is TRBJ1-1 and V is TRBV5-6; 12 bases line up with TRBD1. This CDR3 is 16 amino acids long. Losses at the gene ends were 3 bases for V and 0 bases for J; bases not matched to a gene: 3. Germline V gene data show CDR1 as SGHDT and CDR2 as YYEEEE. Here the CDR3 DNA reads TGTGCCAGCAGCTGGGACAGGGGGCGCCTGAACACTGAAGCTTTCTTT. This encodes CASSWDRGRLNTEAFF.

This clonotype was found many times. The chain employs TRBV12-3 or TRBV12-4 and TRBJ1-5; D ambiguous. V shed 4 bases and J shed 0 bases, with 7 bases lying between them. This CDR3 spans 14 amino acids. The CDR3 sequence: CASSSTASNQPQHF. Here the CDR3 DNA reads TGTGCCAGCAGTTCGACGGCTAGCAATCAGCCCCAGCATTTT.

This clonotype was seen repeatedly, ten times or more. V and J are TRBV7-2 and TRBJ2-3, with D perhaps matching TRBD1 (5 bases). CDR3 length equals 14 residues. Looked up from germline, CDR1 is SGHTA and CDR2 is FQGNSA. V lost 5 bases to trimming and J lost 7 bases, with 16 bases between them. CDR3 region: CASSLHPQGNTQYF. In DNA form, the CDR3 reads TGTGCCAGCAGCCTCCACCCCCAGGGAAATACGCAGTATTTT.

The table lists this clonotype with many counts. V usage is TRBV7-2 and J usage is TRBJ2-3; 9 nucleotides agree with TRBD2. The V segment lost 5 bases and the J segment 4 bases; nucleotides outside the gene matches: 13. From germline, CDR1 is SGHTA and CDR2 FQGNSA. The CDR3 totals 17 residues. The CDR3 DNA reads as TGTGCCAGCAGCCCACGGGGTAATAGCGGGGGTGCAGATACGCAGTATTTT. It translates to CASSPRGNSGGADTQYF. Filled out from reference TRBV7-2 and TRBJ2-3, the complete variable domain reads GAGVSQSPSNKVTEKGKDVELRCDPISGHTALYWYRQSLGQGLEFLIYFQGNSAPDKSGLPSDRFSAERTGGSVSTLTIQRTQQEDSAVYLCASSPRGNSGGADTQYFGPGTRLTVL.

This clonotype occurred many times. J is TRBJ2-7 and V is TRBV7-2; 10 bases are a match to TRBD2. CDR1 is SGHTA, CDR2 FQGNSA, per germline. Unmatched junction bases numbered 5, after V lost 7 bases and J lost 2 bases. This CDR3 is 14 amino acids long. The CDR3 DNA follows: TGTGCCAGCATCGCGGGACTAGCGCCCTACGAGCAGTACTTC. The encoded protein is CASIAGLAPYEQYF.

The gene calls are TRBV4-1 and TRBJ2-1; D ambiguous. This CDR3 is built from 14 residues. Germline CDR1 and CDR2: MGHRA and YSYEKL. V was trimmed by 4 bases and J by 6 bases, leaving 13 bases between them. The CDR3 DNA reads TGCGCCAGCAGCCCTCTGCGGCTTTCCAATGAGCAGTTCTTC. Protein product: CASSPLRLSNEQFF.

Remarks on this clonotype: A much larger clone lies a single base off, so this may be a read error. V usage is TRBV7-2 and J usage is TRBJ2-7; 7 nucleotides line up with TRBD1. CDR3 length equals 16 residues. CDR1 SGHTA and CDR2 FQGNSA come from the germline V gene. DNA of the CDR3: TGTGCCAGCGGCTTTTCCCCCGGGACAGTCGTTCGCGAGCAGTACTTC. Protein product: CASGFSPGTVVREQYF.

This rearrangement joins TRBV28 to TRBJ1-1; 7 nucleotides line up with TRBD1. The CDR3 contains 15 residues. V shed 7 bases and J 0 bases; nucleotides not matched to a gene: 8. Germline loops: CDR1 MDHEN, CDR2 SYDVKM. The CDR3 sequence: CASTRQGAMNTEAFF. The CDR3 nucleotides are TGTGCCAGCACCCGACAGGGTGCGATGAACACTGAAGCTTTCTTT. Looking up the rest from reference TRBV28 and TRBJ1-1 gives the full variable domain: DVKVTQSSRYLVKRTGEKVFLECVQDMDHENMFWYRQDPGLGLRLIYFSYDVKMKEKGDIPEGYSVSREKKERFSLILESASTNQTSMYLCASTRQGAMNTEAFFGQGTRLTVV.

This clonotype was counted between two and nine times. This sequence joins TRBV4-1 and TRBJ1-1; D call uncertain. From germline, CDR1 is MGHRA and CDR2 YSYEKL. The length of the CDR3 is 14 residues. Trimming left V 4 bases short and J 4 bases short, with 13 bases between. This CDR3 reads CASSPPRAGTEAFF. DNA for the CDR3: TGCGCCAGCAGCCCCCCGCGGGCCGGCACTGAAGCTTTCTTT.

The chain has TRBV7-1 and TRBJ1-2; possibly TRBD1 for D (5 bases). TRBV7-1 has ORF status, its function being uncertain. This CDR3 has 18 amino acids. Trimming took 7 bases from V and 0 from J, leaving 24 bases between them. DNA for the CDR3: TGTGCCAGCACATCATCGAGACACAGGATTCCCGCTAACTATGGCTACACCTTC. It yields the protein CASTSSRHRIPANYGYTF.

This chain connects TRBV27 to TRBJ2-3; 11 bases align to TRBD2. Germline CDR1 and CDR2: MNHEY and SMNVEV (reference sequence). The junction had 12 bases not matched to a gene; V was cut back by 3 bases and J by 1 base. The length of the CDR3 is 19 residues. The CDR3 nucleotides read TGTGCCAGCAGTTTGGTACTAGCGGGGGCACGATATCGCACAGATACGCAGTATTTT. Translation gives CASSLVLAGARYRTDTQYF.

This clonotype has only a few counts. The genes are TRBV9 and TRBJ2-1; D may be TRBD2 (5 bases). Deletions cut 0 bases from V and 10 bases from J, with 11 bases between. This CDR3 has 13 residues. Germline V lookup: CDR1 SGDLS, CDR2 YYNGEE. This CDR3 is CASSVAPPGEQFF. CDR3 nucleotide sequence: TGTGCCAGCAGCGTAGCCCCCCCGGGAGAGCAGTTCTTC.